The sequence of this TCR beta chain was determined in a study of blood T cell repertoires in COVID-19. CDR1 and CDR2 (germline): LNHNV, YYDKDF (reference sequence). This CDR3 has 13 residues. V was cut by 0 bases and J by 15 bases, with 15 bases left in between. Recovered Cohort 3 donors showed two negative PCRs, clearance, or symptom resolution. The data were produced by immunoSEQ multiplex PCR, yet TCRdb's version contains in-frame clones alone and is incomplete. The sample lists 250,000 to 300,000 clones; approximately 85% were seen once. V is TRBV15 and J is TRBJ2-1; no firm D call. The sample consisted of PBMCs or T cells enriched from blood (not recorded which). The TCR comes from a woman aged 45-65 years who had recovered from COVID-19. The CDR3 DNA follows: TGTGCCACCAGCAGAGATCCTTCGGGTCCCCTGTTCTTC. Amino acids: CATSRDPSGPLFF. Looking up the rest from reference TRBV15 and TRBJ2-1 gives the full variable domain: DAMVIQNPRYQVTQFGKPVTLSCSQTLNHNVMYWYQQKSSQAPKLLFHYYDKDFNNEADTPDNFQSRRPNTSFCFLDIRSPGLGDTAMYLCATSRDPSGPLFFGPGTRLTVL.